This entry lists 27 T cell receptor beta chains sequenced from one sample in a study of neoadjuvant anti-PD-1 for oral cavity cancer. The protocol was immunoSEQ multiplex PCR, while the TCRdb copy is restricted to in-frame clones and leaves out a portion. The table includes more than 15,000 clones, about 60% detected once. The source was PBMCs, collected before nivolumab (anti-PD-1) treatment. All receptors come from a person aged 40 to 85 with oral cavity squamous cell carcinoma.

V usage is TRBV6-6 and J usage is TRBJ1-1; 8 bases map to TRBD1. Germline trimming cut 1 base from V and 6 bases from J; bases unmatched to any gene: 10. This CDR3 has 16 amino acids. CDR1 MNHNY and CDR2 SVGAGI come from the germline V gene (reference sequence). CDR3 sequence: CASSYLSGTGGSEAFF. In nucleotides, the CDR3 is TGTGCCAGCAGTTACTTAAGCGGGACAGGTGGCTCTGAAGCTTTCTTT.

This chain joins TRBV5-4 and TRBJ2-7; D may correspond to TRBD1 or TRBD2 (5 bases each). Germline V gives CDR1 SGHNT, CDR2 YYREEE (reference sequence). CDR3 length: 15 amino acids. V lost 5 bases and J 2 bases, leaving 17 bases between the germline ends. CDR3 coding DNA: TGTGCCAGCAGTCGGGACCCGGGACCCGCCTACGAGCAGTACTTC. Its protein is CASSRDPGPAYEQYF.

The chain uses TRBV5-5 and TRBJ2-7, with D uncertain. CDR3 length equals 12 residues. V was cut by 2 bases and J by 3 bases, with 6 bases left in between. Per germline, CDR1 SGHKS and CDR2 YYEKEE (reference sequence). Here the CDR3 reads CASSFMDYEQYF. CDR3 sequence (DNA): TGTGCCAGCAGCTTCATGGACTACGAGCAGTACTTC.

This chain links TRBV2 with TRBJ1-5; D is ambiguous. The CDR3 runs to 15 residues. Germline V CDR1 and CDR2: SNHLY, FYNNEI. V lost 6 bases and J lost 2, with 14 bases in between. CDR3 bases: TGTGCCAGCAGGTATGACATTATAGGCAATCAGCCCCAGCATTTT. Translated, it gives CASRYDIIGNQPQHF.

V gene TRBV27 combines with J gene TRBJ2-3; D is uncertain. The germline CDR1 and CDR2 sequences are MNHEY and SMNVEV (reference sequence). The CDR3 spans 13 residues. Trimming cost V 6 bases and J 0 bases, with 7 bases left between them. CDR3 bases: TGTGCCAGCAGAACTTCCAGCACAGATACGCAGTATTTT. Encoded protein: CASRTSSTDTQYF.

This clone was counted a few times. V gene TRBV27 combines with J gene TRBJ2-7; possibly TRBD2 for D (5 bases). V was pared by 5 bases and J by 4 bases, with 12 bases between. Germline assignment: CDR1 MNHEY and CDR2 SMNVEV (reference sequence). The CDR3 runs to 13 residues. The CDR3 sequence is CASSTGTSYEQYF. As DNA, the CDR3 is TGTGCCAGCAGTACGGGCACTAGTTACGAGCAGTACTTC.

Only one count was recorded for this clone. The rearrangement joins TRBV2 to TRBJ2-5, with TRBD2 matching 7 bases. This CDR3 spans 14 amino acids. Germline CDR1 is SNHLY and CDR2 is FYNNEI. Trimming at V came to 7 bases and at J to 3 bases, leaving 8 bases not matched to a gene. Here the CDR3 reads CASIRWEGEETQYF. CDR3 nucleotide sequence: TGTGCCAGCATTAGGTGGGAGGGAGAAGAGACCCAGTACTTC. Using reference TRBV2 and TRBJ2-5 for the parts outside the CDR3, the full variable domain is EPEVTQTPSHQVTQMGQEVILRCVPISNHLYFYWYRQILGQKVEFLVSFYNNEISEKSEIFDDQFSVERPDGSNFTLKIRSTKLEDSAMYFCASIRWEGEETQYFGPGTRLLVL.

This chain links TRBV5-8 with TRBJ1-3; TRBD1 aligns across 7 bases. V shed 3 bases, J shed 4 bases, and the junction held 7 bases outside the gene matches. Looked up from germline, CDR1 is SGHTS and CDR2 is YDEGEE. The CDR3 sequence is 15 residues long. The CDR3 here is CASSSSSDRGNTIYF. The CDR3 DNA follows: TGTGCCAGCAGCTCATCGTCGGACAGGGGAAACACCATATATTTT.

V and J are TRBV4-2 and TRBJ2-4; no clear D gene. The CDR3 has 17 amino acids. From germline, CDR1 is LGHNA and CDR2 YNFKEQ. Trimming removed 0 bases from V and 0 bases from J, with 12 bases in between. The CDR3 nucleotides read TGTGCCAGCAGCCAAGATTCCGGAGTACTAGCCAAAAACATTCAGTACTTC. This codes for CASSQDSGVLAKNIQYF.

The sample holds a few counts of this clone. The chain employs TRBV10-1 and TRBJ2-1; 9 bases match TRBD1. Looked up from germline, CDR1 is WNHNN and CDR2 is SYGVQD (reference sequence). V gave up 4 bases and J gave up 14 bases; unmatched junction bases: 3. There are 11 residues in the CDR3. The CDR3: CASSATGGEFF. The CDR3 DNA follows: TGCGCCAGCAGTGCCACAGGGGGCGAGTTCTTC.

V and J are TRBV9 and TRBJ1-5; TRBD1 might be the D (6 bases). Germline values: CDR1 SGDLS, CDR2 YYNGEE. The V end was cut by 4 bases, the J end by 7 bases, with 18 bases between. The CDR3 is 15 residues long. Here the CDR3 DNA reads TGTGCCAGCAGCCCTTTCTGGGGGCGAAGGCAGCCCCAGCATTTT. Its protein is CASSPFWGRRQPQHF.

The chain is built from TRBV28 and TRBJ1-5, with D perhaps TRBD1 (6 bases). CDR3 size: 14 residues. The germline V and J ends were trimmed by 6 bases and 4 bases, with 13 bases remaining between them. The germline CDR1 and CDR2 sequences are MDHEN and SYDVKM. CDR3 in DNA: TGTGCCAGCAGCCCTGGACAGCCTAATCAGCCCCAGCATTTT. Translated: CASSPGQPNQPQHF.

The genes are TRBV30 and TRBJ1-5, with D possibly being TRBD1 (5 bases). Germline-derived CDR1 and CDR2 are GTSNPN and SVGIG (reference sequence). The V and J ends lost 0 bases and 6 bases respectively, with 12 bases between them. The length of the CDR3 is 14 residues. CDR3 sequence: CAWSVQVGTQPQHF. As DNA, the CDR3 is TGTGCCTGGAGTGTACAAGTAGGGACTCAGCCCCAGCATTTT.

This chain links TRBV5-1 with TRBJ2-1; 7 positions match TRBD2. The CDR3 runs 13 residues. The ends lost 6 bases at V and 8 bases at J; junction bases unmatched: 8. Germline CDR1 is SGHRS and CDR2 is YFSETQ. The CDR3 region has the DNA TGCGCCAGCACCGTGGGGGGGAGTTATGAGCAGTTCTTC. Translated, it gives CASTVGGSYEQFF.

The chain is built from TRBV27 and TRBJ2-7; 12 bases match TRBD2. Germline CDR1 and CDR2: MNHEY and SMNVEV (reference sequence). This CDR3 is built from 17 residues. J lost 2 bases, V lost 3 bases, and 8 bases had no gene match. CDR3 protein: CASSFLTSGSSPYEQYF. DNA of the CDR3: TGTGCCAGCAGTTTTCTGACTAGCGGGAGCTCCCCCTACGAGCAGTACTTC.

The chain employs TRBV29-1 and TRBJ2-3; 9 bases line up with TRBD2. Germline CDR1 SQVTM, CDR2 ANQGSEA. CDR3 length: 15 amino acids. V dropped 6 bases and J dropped 1; count of bases not matched to a gene: 8. CDR3 region: CSVVGLATGTDTQYF. The CDR3 DNA sequence: TGCAGCGTCGTAGGACTAGCGACCGGCACAGATACGCAGTATTTT.

The J gene is TRBJ2-4, the V gene TRBV20-1; D is perhaps TRBD1 or TRBD2 (6 bases each). Trimming removed 6 bases from V and 10 bases from J, with 10 bases in between. Per the germline V gene, CDR1 is DFQATT and CDR2 is SNEGSKA (reference sequence). CDR3 size: 10 residues. CDR3: CSAGGGIQYF. CDR3 coding DNA: TGCAGTGCCGGAGGGGGGATTCAGTACTTC.

The gene calls are TRBV27 and TRBJ2-5; D unclear. In germline, CDR1 is MNHEY, CDR2 SMNVEV (reference sequence). Trimming took 0 bases from V and 5 from J, leaving 7 bases between them. The CDR3 spans 13 residues. This CDR3 is CASSLSSWETQYF. DNA for the CDR3: TGTGCCAGCAGTTTATCGAGTTGGGAGACCCAGTACTTC.

The V and J genes are TRBV27 and TRBJ2-2; D is uncertain. V lost 4 bases to trimming and J lost 4 bases, with 10 bases between them. Germline loops: CDR1 MNHEY, CDR2 SMNVEV (reference sequence). The CDR3 consists of 14 residues. CDR3 sequence reads: CASSSTGFTGELFF. The CDR3 nucleotides read TGTGCCAGCAGTTCGACCGGATTCACCGGGGAGCTGTTTTTT.

The rearrangement joins TRBV6-1 to TRBJ1-5; 10 bases are shared with TRBD1. This CDR3 contains 17 residues. The ends lost 4 bases at V and 7 bases at J; junction bases unmatched: 13. The germline V gene has CDR1 MNHNS and CDR2 SASEGT. The DNA of the CDR3 is TGTGCCAGCAGTGGGAAGCCGGGACAGGGGATCGGACAGCCCCAGCATTTT. It is translated as CASSGKPGQGIGQPQHF.

The chain joins TRBV25-1 to TRBJ2-1; 11 bases agree with TRBD2. The germline gives CDR1 MGHDK, CDR2 SYGVNS. V was pared by 3 bases and J by 9 bases, with 13 bases of the junction left unmatched. This CDR3 is 17 amino acids long. CDR3 protein: CASSDSSSSGRRGEQFF. The CDR3, as DNA: TGTGCCAGCAGTGATTCTTCTTCTAGCGGGAGGAGAGGTGAGCAGTTCTTC.

The V call is TRBV6-6, the J call TRBJ2-7; 9 bases line up with TRBD1. This CDR3 has 15 amino acids. Germline CDR1 MNHNY, CDR2 SVGAGI (reference sequence). The J segment lost 4 bases and the V segment lost 6 bases, leaving 10 bases of the junction unmatched. The CDR3 DNA is TGTGCCAGCAGGTCCGGGCGACAGGGGGGTTACGAGCAGTACTTC. Residues: CASRSGRQGGYEQYF.

This clone was counted a few times. The V gene is TRBV9, the J gene TRBJ2-7, with TRBD1 as a possible D gene (5 bases). The CDR3 has 15 amino acids. With 2 bases removed from V and 2 bases from J, the gap between germline ends came to 14 bases. CDR1 is SGDLS, CDR2 YYNGEE, per germline. DNA of the CDR3: TGTGCCAGCAGCGTCACAGGAACGCCGACCTACGAGCAGTACTTC. Translating it yields CASSVTGTPTYEQYF.

The J gene is TRBJ1-1, the V gene TRBV12-2; the DNA was not compared with TRBD1, the D call given in the table. TRBV12-2 is classified as a pseudogene. There are 16 residues in the CDR3. The DNA of the CDR3 is TGTGCAAGTCGCTTACCGGGACAATTTATGAACACTGAAGCTTTCTTT. Translated, it gives CASRLPGQFMNTEAFF.

This chain connects TRBV10-3 to TRBJ1-4; D unresolved. The CDR3 covers 15 residues. The V end lost 3 bases, the J end lost 10 bases, and 18 bases lay between the germline ends. Germline V CDR1 and CDR2: ENHRY, SYGVKD. In nucleotides, the CDR3 is TGTGCCATCAGTGACCAGGACTCCGGAGGTGGAAAACTGTTTTTT. Translating gives CAISDQDSGGGKLFF.

This clone was detected once. V usage is TRBV7-3 and J usage is TRBJ2-1; TRBD2 agrees at 9 bases. V lost 5 bases, J lost 8 bases, and 16 bases stayed unmatched. This CDR3 is built from 17 residues. Germline V gene data show CDR1 as SGHTA and CDR2 as FQGTGA. This CDR3 is CASSPSSSGVLQDEQFF. The CDR3 DNA sequence: TGTGCCAGCAGCCCATCGTCTAGCGGGGTTCTACAAGATGAGCAGTTCTTC. The whole variable domain, filled in from reference TRBV7-3 and TRBJ2-1, reads GAGVSQTPSNKVTEKGKYVELRCDPISGHTALYWYRQSLGQGPEFLIYFQGTGAADDSGLPNDRFFAVRPEGSVSTLKIQRTERGDSAVYLCASSPSSSGVLQDEQFFGPGTRLTVL.

This chain connects TRBV27 to TRBJ1-5; 10 bases are a match to TRBD1. Germline V gene data show CDR1 as MNHEY and CDR2 as SMNVEV (reference sequence). The V and J ends lost 5 bases and 0 bases, in that order; junction bases with no gene match: 16. The CDR3 is 20 residues long. CDR3 coding DNA: TGTGCCAGCAGTCCTAACCCGGGACAGGGGTCCTACAATAGCAATCAGCCCCAGCATTTT. It specifies CASSPNPGQGSYNSNQPQHF.